The 5 T cell receptor beta chains below were found in one sample sequenced in a study of T cells in tuberculosis. The assay was immunoSEQ multiplex PCR, and TCRdb's table has in-frame clones only and misses some. The sample has 30,000 to 40,000 clones, 97% seen once. Sequenced input: PBMCs. The origin of the receptors is a donor aged 10 to 29 with latent tuberculosis or without tuberculosis infection.

This CDR3 reads CASSPRGRNYEQYF. The DNA for the CDR3 is TGCGCCAGCAGCCCTAGGGGAAGGAACTACGAGCAGTACTTC. The V gene is TRBV5-1, the J gene TRBJ2-7, with D tentatively TRBD1 (5 bases). The CDR3 sequence is 14 residues long. V shed 4 bases and J shed 3 bases, with 14 bases lying between them. In germline, CDR1 is SGHRS, CDR2 YFSETQ.

This rearrangement joins TRBV30 to TRBJ1-5, with D perhaps matching TRBD1 (5 bases). Germline V gene sequence: CDR1 GTSNPN, CDR2 SVGIG (reference sequence). The CDR3 runs 14 residues. The V and J ends lost 5 bases and 6 bases respectively, with 17 bases between them. CDR3 amino acids: CAWSRGGWSQPQHF. The CDR3 nucleotides read TGTGCCTGGTCCCGGGGGGGTTGGAGTCAGCCCCAGCATTTT.

The chain links TRBV9 to TRBJ2-7; D gene unclear. CDR1 is SGDLS, CDR2 YYNGEE, per germline. CDR3 length equals 13 residues. Trimming removed 0 bases at V and 5 bases at J, with 9 bases between. DNA for the CDR3: TGTGCCAGCAGCGTAGATCACACCGACGAGCAGTACTTC. Translation: CASSVDHTDEQYF.

V is TRBV28 and J is TRBJ2-5, with 8 bases fitting TRBD2. This CDR3 contains 14 residues. V lost 5 bases and J lost 4; bases outside the gene matches: 6. In germline, CDR1 is MDHEN, CDR2 SYDVKM. This CDR3 is CASSGAGGVETQYF. The CDR3 DNA sequence: TGTGCCAGCAGTGGGGCGGGGGGAGTAGAGACCCAGTACTTC.

The chain has TRBV27 and TRBJ1-1; 7 nucleotides match TRBD1. The CDR3 has 16 amino acids. The germline gives CDR1 MNHEY, CDR2 SMNVEV (reference sequence). The junction had 15 bases not matched to a gene; V was cut back by 7 bases and J by 4 bases. CDR3 in amino acids: CASNQFTTGSSTEAFF. CDR3 in DNA: TGTGCCAGCAACCAATTTACGACAGGGAGCAGCACTGAAGCTTTCTTT.